This entry concerns a single T cell receptor (beta chain). Its antigen is not known. Germline values: CDR1 SGHVS, CDR2 FQNEAQ. This CDR3 contains 17 residues. The V gene lost 6 bases and the J gene lost 8 bases, with 25 bases spanning the gap. One entry per CDR3 protein results from TCRdb running MiXCR on the 5' RACE reads. In the table there are more than 5,000 distinct CDR3 sequences, 7% to 8% of which are singletons. The data originate from a study of spatial heterogeneity in lung cancer. Turning to the study itself: Each distinct TCR and UMI combination averaged more than ten appearances in raw reads. Whole-study findings and limits: Of tumor T cells, an estimated coverage of around 7% was reached for alpha chains and more than 11% for beta chains. Within tumors, counts of expanded alpha and beta TCRs tracked tumor mutation counts.

Time point in this sample: sample taken at primary tumor resection. Samples were donated by 72 untreated early-stage non-small cell lung cancer patients. The study sequenced unsorted whole RNA from tumor, nontumor lung or frozen PBMC. Sequenced here: lung tumor tissue, sampled at surgery. The rearrangement uses TRBV7-8 and TRBJ2-2, with D perhaps matching TRBD1 (5 bases). The clonotype originates from a female donor with early-stage non-small cell lung cancer. The CDR3 loop is CASSTTRETARIGELFF. The CDR3 bases are TGTGCCAGCAGTACTACCCGTGAGACAGCACGAATAGGGGAGCTGTTTTTT.